The present T cell receptor (beta chain) was sequenced within a study of cytomegalovirus exposure and HLA in healthy donors (dated by TCRdb to the late 2010s). For the wider study: According to an earlier analysis of several hundred of the donors, about 179 million T cells yielded 117 million unique TCR beta sequences and about 300 Gb of sequence data. An early release that covered fewer than 750 HLA-typed donors contained approximately 300 gigabases of sequencing data and about 84 million unique TCR sequences. Of the 398 genotyped donors, 81% fell in the genetic ancestry cluster associated with self-reported Caucasian donors. The aim of the study was to test whether cataloging public T cell receptors could identify signatures of past pathogen exposure. The study profiled the T cell repertoires of hundreds of subjects by immunosequencing and related them to cytomegalovirus serostatus. In addition to the first cohort of approximately 670 subjects, a separate validation cohort of 130 or so different subjects was used. High-throughput TCR immunosequencing, statistical association of individual TCRs with disease status, and machine learning were combined to predict cytomegalovirus infection status. A later analysis re-analyzed previously published TCR beta repertoires from about 730 donors and added high-resolution HLA genotyping to study TCR occurrence patterns. Rather than using new phenotypic data, the later analysis identified candidate immune exposures from TCR beta sequences and from how often those sequences occurred across donors. To decide whether each TCR beta V gene segment behaved as functional or pseudogenic, an earlier analysis of 587 of the donors relied on high-throughput TCR beta sequencing. Donor age, sex, ethnicity and CMV serostatus were compiled together with the repertoire data. A later genetic analysis used genome-wide SNP genotypes for about 55% of the 666 donors, treating that subset as a discovery cohort. Every discovery cohort repertoire had been produced on one sequencing platform. Both class I and class II loci were covered by HLA typing, at four-digit resolution. The number of donors typed differed by locus, with 629-630 for A, B, C, DRB1 and DQB1, approximately 500 for DQA1, approximately 570 for DPA1, and some 440 for DPB1. About five DR-DQ haplotypes were treated as single units for association and clustering because of strong linkage in the cohort. Among 300 to 500 genotyped donors of the cohort, an average of about 240,000 unique TCR beta nucleotide sequences was sequenced per donor, of which about 20% were non-productive. Here is what the overall study found, with its caveats: Compared with equally common non-associated chains, HLA-associated TCR beta chains in a later analysis were more clonally expanded and had lower generation probabilities. A cluster of highly shared sequence variants was judged likely to be a technical artifact of the sequencing pipeline. A total of 164 TCR beta chains were listed by the study as associated with cytomegalovirus. According to a later analysis, most CMV-associated TCR beta chains appeared to be HLA-restricted, and the HLA associations seemed to be driven largely by CMV exposure. Compared with the approximately 670-donor mean, donors in an Asian-associated ancestry cluster had fewer N-insertions in productive TCRs, according to a later genetic analysis. In an earlier analysis of around 600 of the donors, most TCR beta V segments were observed in productive rearrangements about 87% or about 30% of the time, broadly matching IMGT annotations. Presence/absence analyses assumed roughly uniform sequencing depth across donors, an assumption that may not hold. Because counts were too low, more than 15 rarely observed V segments, including chromosome 9 orphons, were excluded from the earlier analysis of under 650 of the donors. An association between a missense DCLRE1C variant and V-gene and J-gene trimming of TCR beta chains was found in a later genetic analysis and replicated in an independent cohort. Because the 87-base-pair reads could not distinguish some IMGT-functional V segments, including TRBV6-2 and TRBV6-3, those segments were excluded. A later analysis reported that several top co-occurrence clusters appeared linked to parvovirus B19, influenza, CMV and Epstein-Barr virus. Because HLA typing was unavailable for some donors at each locus, only the typed subset was used in association tests. Assigning TCR associations to individual alleles was difficult when HLA alleles, especially DR and DQ, strongly co-occurred. Immune exposure information for the cohort was limited to CMV serostatus. In this cohort, only TCR beta chains were sequenced, and detectable features were limited by the absence of alpha or paired-chain data. Three of the identified cytomegalovirus-associated TCR beta chains were confirmed in vitro to be specific for cytomegalovirus antigens. Linkage disequilibrium might explain the correlated functional status among segregating V segments, but an unknown experimental factor could not be excluded. In both the original and validation cohorts, the classifier was reported to diagnose cytomegalovirus status with high specificity and sensitivity. In a later analysis, the rate of TCR association differed among HLA loci, with DRB1 alleles having the most associated TCRs and HLA-C alleles having the fewest. Most TCR sequences were seen in very few donors, while some public TCRs were found in many individuals. A further reported finding was that TCR beta sequences accurately predicted the HLA-A and HLA-B alleles for most subjects in the first cohort. The authors suggested that the approach could potentially be extended to other disease states and immunological phenotypes. In a later analysis, 15,000 to 20,000 TCR beta sequences were associated with specific HLA alleles at a false discovery rate of 0.05.

Preparation of the library involved the immunoSEQ multiplex PCR assay. For the multiplex PCR, a mixture combining 60 forward primers for TCR Vbeta segments and 13 reverse primers for TCR Jbeta segments was used. The CDR3 region of rearranged TCR beta genes was amplified from genomic DNA with a multiplex PCR assay. Amplified TCR beta libraries were sequenced as 87-base-pair reads on the Illumina HiSeq System. Under the source paper's analysis protocol: A later analysis counted approximately 76 million unique TCR beta chains across the 690 or so repertoires, and roughly 9.9 million of these chains were shared by at least two donors. Raw reads were error-corrected and collapsed into unique sequences by a nearest-neighbor algorithm in which closely related sequences were merged to remove PCR and sequencing errors. To assign V, D and J gene segments, CDR3 sequences were aligned to IMGT reference sequences. For a sequence to be retained, a match of at least six nucleotides was required to both a V gene segment and a J gene segment. Rearrangements were classified as productive when the CDR3 lacked stop codons and remained in frame with V and J, and all other rearrangements were classified as non-productive. Following IMGT convention, CDR3 was defined as the stretch from the second conserved V-encoded cysteine to the conserved J-encoded phenylalanine. The earlier analysis of some 550 of the donors excluded any sequence lacking an unambiguous match to a single V gene segment. An earlier analysis of some 610 of the donors called V segments functional above 56.7% productive rearrangements and segregating when the between-donor standard deviation exceeded 5%. A statistical classification framework was developed to diagnose cytomegalovirus status using the catalog of TCR beta chain sequences. V and J gene assignment, in a later analysis, came from comparing TCR nucleotide sequences with IMGT/GENE-DB human TR gene sequences. In a later analysis, CDR3 sequences and most-parsimonious VDJ recombination scenarios were assigned using the TCRdist pipeline. A later analysis defined each TCR beta chain by its CDR3 amino acid sequence plus V-gene family, and excluded reads lacking a unique V-gene family. To address suspected cross-contamination and a sequencing artifact, a later analysis removed 592 highly shared, low-generation-probability nucleotide sequences. In a later analysis, a clonal expansion index for each public chain was calculated from normalized within-repertoire ranks of inferred template counts. In a later analysis, generation probabilities were computed using a VDJ recombination model fitted to out-of-frame rearrangements, and the results were checked against IGoR. In a later analysis, TCR-TCR, TCR-HLA and TCR-CMV co-occurrence was scored with hypergeometric tests, and a repertoire-size bias correction was applied to TCR pairs. A later analysis estimated false discovery rates by permuting HLA or CMV assignments 20 times. A later analysis grouped co-occurring TCRs with DBSCAN, adding TCRdist sequence similarity when clustering within HLA-allele-positive subsets. Repertoires with fewer than 30,000 or more than 120,000 public chains, plus five repertoires with anomalous nucleotide sharing, were excluded from co-occurrence clustering. This immuneACCESS table, as held by TCRdb, lists in-frame sequences with V and J called but not all clones. Of the missing ones, under half trace to an unresolved V gene in checked studies; the others have no known cause. From that table come the V and J calls and clone size; the DNA was used to work out D and trimming. For this sample the table gives approximately 140,000 clones, of which around three quarters were detected only once. About 2.4% of the sample goes to the ten largest clones.

CDR1 and CDR2 are drawn from the germline V gene (reference sequence): MNHEY, SMNVEV. The CDR3, cysteine through phenylalanine, is 16 amino acids long. The kept DNA is CDR3 alone, 48 bases in frame from the first base. The junction shows trimming of 7 bases on V and 6 bases on J, plus 21 bases between the germline ends. The cohort consisted of fewer than 700 healthy bone marrow donors. Cohort members were all nominally healthy when sampled, although unrecorded immune exposures were likely present. The donor tested CMV seropositive and was one of the 289 seropositive cohort members. Every donor gave a peripheral blood sample, and the peripheral blood mononuclear cells from that sample were used for TCR beta sequencing. Genomic DNA was extracted from the blood cell samples with the Qiagen DNeasy Blood Extraction Kit. To note about this clone: What antigen it recognizes has not been identified. The input lacks base qualities; no much larger clone sits a single base away.

The V and J segments used are TRBV27 and TRBJ1-4, with TRBD1 as a weak D call on 5 bases. The specimen was PBMCs. The clonotype was recovered from a woman aged 55-70 years in good health and CMV-seropositive. The CDR3 protein: CASTTNPGGSDEKLFF. The DNA sequence is given as TGTGCCAGCACCACTAACCCGGGGGGAAGCGATGAAAAACTGTTTTTT.